Below are 5 T cell receptor beta chains sequenced from a single sample in a study of patients and donors after allogeneic stem cell transplantation. Using its own MiXCR run on the RT-PCR reads, TCRdb lists one record per CDR3 protein. The sample lists about a million distinct CDR3 sequences, roughly 18% occurring once. Sample: blood, either unsorted or a sorted T cell fraction (not recorded which). The receptors were gathered from a human donor who was either an allogeneic HSCT recipient or a stem cell or donor lymphocyte infusion donor (not recorded which). It is not recorded whose cells these are; they may come from a transplant donor.

This clonotype was recorded a few times. CDR3 sequence (DNA): TGCAGTGCTCCAATGGGCCGGGACTCACCCCTCCACTTT. The encoded protein is CSAPMGRDSPLHF. The rearrangement joins TRBV20-1 to TRBJ1-6, with D maybe TRBD1 (5 bases). Per the germline V gene, CDR1 is DFQATT and CDR2 is SNEGSKA (reference sequence). The CDR3 loop spans 13 amino acids. V gave up 5 bases and J gave up 10 bases, with 15 bases separating them.

This chain uses TRBV5-1 with TRBJ1-1; 8 bases align to TRBD1. Germline V gives CDR1 SGHRS, CDR2 YFSETQ. The ends lost 4 bases at V and 5 bases at J; junction bases unmatched: 7. The CDR3 loop spans 14 amino acids. DNA of the CDR3: TGCGCCAGCAGCCGTGAGACAGGGGATACTGAAGCTTTCTTT. Translation gives CASSRETGDTEAFF.

This clonotype has more than one count but fewer than ten. The chain combines TRBV30 with TRBJ2-3; a possible D gene is TRBD2 (5 bases). V was pared by 4 bases and J by 4 bases, with 6 bases between. CDR1 and CDR2 from the germline V gene are GTSNPN and SVGIG (reference sequence). The CDR3 is 11 residues long. The CDR3 sequence: CAWTGADTQYF. CDR3 DNA sequence: TGTGCCTGGACCGGGGCAGATACGCAGTATTTT.

This clonotype was counted only a few times. This chain connects TRBV20-1 to TRBJ1-1; 8 bases map to TRBD1. Germline V gene data show CDR1 as DFQATT and CDR2 as SNEGSKA (reference sequence). There are 15 residues in the CDR3. The junction had 5 bases not matched to a gene; V was cut back by 1 base and J by 1 base. The CDR3 protein is CSARVTGTGNTEAFF. The CDR3 coding sequence is TGCAGTGCTAGAGTCACCGGGACAGGGAACACTGAAGCTTTCTTT.

The sample holds a few counts of this clonotype. J is TRBJ2-2 and V is TRBV20-1; perhaps TRBD1 as D (6 bases). The CDR3 has 15 amino acids. CDR1 is DFQATT and CDR2 is SNEGSKA in the germline V gene (reference sequence). V was pared by 6 bases and J by 1 base, with 15 bases between. The CDR3 nucleotides read TGCAGTGCCCCTACCGCGGACAGGAACACCGGGGAGCTGTTTTTT. It codes for CSAPTADRNTGELFF.